A selection of T cell receptor beta chains follows, all from one sample in a study of blood T cell repertoires in COVID-19. The data were produced by immunoSEQ multiplex PCR, yet TCRdb's version contains in-frame clones alone and is incomplete. This table holds about 150,000 clones, 85% to 90% found once. The sample was peripheral blood. These receptor sequences come from a woman aged 45-60 years with active or convalescent COVID-19. Both conserved end residues are part of each CDR3. A D gene is named only where the DNA matches it firmly. Size is stated for part of the rows, as once, few or many counts, or as a class when the clone is expanded.

J gene,V gene,clone size,D gene,CDR3 protein,CDR3 DNA
TRBJ1-2,TRBV12-3/TRBV12-4,.,.,CASSQQGPYGYTF,TGTGCCAGCAGTCAACAGGGCCCCTATGGCTACACCTTC
TRBJ1-2,TRBV5-1,few,.,CASSSDTGHGYTF,TGCGCCAGCAGCTCAGACACAGGGCATGGCTACACCTTC
TRBJ2-1,TRBV19,few,.,CASSPGQSNEQFF,TGTGCCAGTAGTCCCGGACAGTCGAATGAGCAGTTCTTC
TRBJ2-3,TRBV20-1,.,TRBD2,CSASAPGEGRVDTQYF,TGCAGTGCTAGTGCCCCGGGAGAGGGGAGGGTTGATACGCAGTATTTT
TRBJ2-7,TRBV4-3,.,TRBD1,CASSPGTGTSEQYF,TGCGCCAGCAGCCCCGGGACAGGGACCTCCGAGCAGTACTTC
TRBJ2-2,TRBV3-1/TRBV3-2,.,TRBD2,CASSLTGTSGRGTGELFF,TGTGCCAGCAGCCTAACCGGGACTAGCGGGAGGGGCACCGGGGAGCTGTTTTTT
TRBJ1-5,TRBV19,.,.,CASSSGAGYNQPQHF,TGTGCCAGTAGCTCAGGGGCGGGCTACAATCAGCCCCAGCATTTT
TRBJ1-2,TRBV27,.,TRBD1,CASSTGTGIGYTF,TGTGCCAGCAGCACCGGGACAGGGATTGGCTACACCTTC
TRBJ2-1,TRBV7-9,.,TRBD2,CASRRTSGINEQFF,TGTGCCAGCAGGAGGACTAGCGGAATAAATGAGCAGTTCTTC
TRBJ2-2,TRBV9,.,TRBD1,CASSAGGSYTGELFF,TGTGCCAGCAGCGCAGGGGGCTCGTACACCGGGGAGCTGTTTTTT
TRBJ2-7,TRBV13,.,.,CASSPYLSYEQYF,TGTGCCAGCAGCCCGTATTTATCCTACGAGCAGTACTTC
TRBJ1-2,TRBV28,.,TRBD1,CASSTGQGARGYTF,TGTGCCAGCAGTACGGGACAGGGGGCGCGGGGCTACACCTTC
TRBJ2-4,TRBV19,.,.,CASSLRTYSRDIQYF,TGTGCCAGTAGCCTTCGGACGTACTCCAGGGACATTCAGTACTTC
TRBJ1-2,TRBV29-1,.,TRBD1,CSVELPPGQGDYGYTF,TGCAGCGTTGAACTTCCTCCGGGACAGGGGGACTATGGCTACACCTTC
TRBJ2-3,TRBV29-1,.,TRBD2,CSVEARGGIDTQYF,TGCAGCGTTGAGGCGCGGGGGGGCATAGATACGCAGTATTTT
TRBJ2-5,TRBV12-3/TRBV12-4,.,.,CASGDNRVETQYF,TGTGCCAGCGGGGACAACAGGGTAGAGACCCAGTACTTC
TRBJ1-1,TRBV27,.,.,CASGQGILNTEAFF,TGTGCCAGCGGCCAGGGGATTCTGAACACTGAAGCTTTCTTT
TRBJ1-4,TRBV6-1,once,.,CASSGDYWLATNEKLFF,TGTGCCAGCAGTGGGGACTATTGGCTGGCAACTAATGAAAAACTGTTTTTT
TRBJ2-7,TRBV5-5,once,TRBD1,CASSSYRGNEQYF,TGTGCCAGCAGCTCCTACAGGGGCAACGAGCAGTACTTC
TRBJ2-5,TRBV18,.,.,CASSPPTAGRLETQYF,TGTGCCAGCTCACCGCCTACTGCGGGGAGGCTGGAGACCCAGTACTTC
TRBJ2-2,TRBV19,.,TRBD1,CASTRGGTGSGGELFF,TGTGCCAGTACCCGAGGGGGGACAGGGTCGGGCGGGGAGCTGTTTTTT
TRBJ1-3,TRBV5-1,.,.,CASSLDGRAGNTIYF,TGCGCCAGCAGCTTGGACGGCAGGGCTGGAAACACCATATATTTT
TRBJ2-1,TRBV4-1,.,TRBD2,CASSQPKRERYNEQFF,TGCGCCAGCAGCCAACCGAAGCGGGAGAGGTACAATGAGCAGTTCTTC
TRBJ1-1,TRBV5-6,.,.,CASSLGPRDTEAFF,TGTGCCAGCAGCTTGGGTCCAAGAGACACTGAAGCTTTCTTT
TRBJ2-7,TRBV4-1,.,.,CASSQGEGAYEQYF,TGCGCCAGCAGCCAAGGAGAGGGGGCCTACGAGCAGTACTTC
TRBJ2-1,TRBV3-1/TRBV3-2,few,.,CASSQGQAVDEQFF,TGTGCCAGCAGCCAAGGACAGGCTGTAGATGAGCAGTTCTTC
TRBJ2-7,TRBV7-8,.,TRBD2,CASSLLAGGPLQYF,TGTGCCAGCAGCTTACTAGCGGGAGGGCCCTTACAGTACTTC
TRBJ2-5,TRBV3-1/TRBV3-2,.,TRBD2,CASSQEGLAGLQETQYF,TGTGCCAGCAGCCAAGAAGGACTAGCGGGGCTCCAAGAGACCCAGTACTTC
TRBJ1-3,TRBV2,.,.,CASSEFYGDQGNTIYF,TGTGCCAGCAGTGAATTTTATGGTGATCAGGGAAACACCATATATTTT
TRBJ1-1,TRBV5-1,.,.,CASSLEGFQNTEAFF,TGCGCCAGCAGCTTGGAGGGGTTTCAGAACACTGAAGCTTTCTTT